This T cell receptor (beta chain) was identified in a study of T-cell memory formation after mild COVID-19. Background on the study: Clustering of TCRs was largely donor specific.

Study-wide points: CD4/CD8 balance characterized clones contracting day 15 to 85, and CD4+ skew characterized later expanders.

After 5'RACE with constant-segment primers, TCR alpha and TCR beta cDNA libraries carrying sample barcodes and UMIs were obtained. TCRdb processed the 5' RACE reads anew with MiXCR; each CDR3 protein has one entry. The sample has about 190,000 distinct CDR3 sequences, roughly 23% seen once; the top ten hold 23%. This clonotype has only a few counts. The antigen is unknown. The CDR3 length is 15 residues. V dropped 4 bases and J dropped 6 bases, with 17 bases sitting between them. In germline, CDR1 is MNHEY, CDR2 SVGAGI. Sequencing was done on a sample of PBMCs or a T cell subset sorted from them (not recorded which). The V gene is TRBV6-5, the J gene TRBJ2-3; D call uncertain. The receptor comes from an adult woman who had mild COVID-19 (a few samples of this study predate the infection). Cell type and time point are not known. CDR3 nucleotides: TGTGCCAGCAGTTCAGGTTCTTCCGGTTTTGATACGCAGTATTTT. This translates into CASSSGSSGFDTQYF.